Below, one TCR beta chain is given with its context. The source of the sample is a study of technical replicates of blood from several donors. Clones were read by immunoSEQ multiplex PCR, and TCRdb kept only the in-frame ones, dropping some. Counted here are 70,000 or so clones, over 95% occurring once; the ten biggest clones make up less than 0.25%. Per germline, CDR1 SNHLY and CDR2 FYNNEI. V was clipped by 8 bases and J by 5 bases, with 6 bases between them. The CDR3 contains 10 residues. Sequencing used T cells isolated from PBMCs. The chain joins TRBV2 to TRBJ1-2; D remains ambiguous. The source of this sequence is a human donor in good health. The DNA of the CDR3 is TGTGCCAGCCTATCTTATGGCTACACCTTC. It specifies CASLSYGYTF.